These 24 T cell receptor beta chains share one sample of origin, sequenced in a study of blood T cells in healthy people across ages (dated by TCRdb to about 2015). The library was made by 5' RACE. Sequencing was performed on an Illumina HiSeq 2500. A second PCR of roughly 7 to 11 cycles was performed with a sample-barcoded 5' primer and a J-beta primer mix. The public reads were quality trimmed at Q25 with fastp and then assembled into clones with MiXCR by TCRdb, keeping productive beta chains. Under each unique CDR3 protein, matching rows form one entry showing the most common genes and DNA. The sample table records roughly 1.5 million distinct CDR3 sequences; approximately 43% of these occur just once. Of the sample, roughly 3.7% falls within the top ten clones. Sample: blood. All receptors derive from a woman younger than 30 in good health.

The J gene is TRBJ1-1, the V gene TRBV29-1; maybe TRBD1 (5 bases). This CDR3 has 14 residues. V was clipped by 2 bases and J by 9 bases, with 19 bases between them. CDR1 and CDR2 from the germline V gene are SQVTM and ANQGSEA. CDR3: CSVETGTRAPQAFF. The DNA for the CDR3 is TGCAGCGTTGAAACCGGGACCCGGGCACCCCAAGCTTTCTTT.

The chain employs TRBV27 and TRBJ2-3; 9 nucleotides align to TRBD2. With V trimmed by 6 bases and J by 6 bases, 7 bases remained unmatched. The CDR3 extends over 14 amino acids. In germline, CDR1 is MNHEY, CDR2 SMNVEV (reference sequence). The CDR3 region is CASSRGGASDTQYF. The CDR3 bases are TGTGCCAGCAGCCGCGGGGGGGCCAGCGATACGCAGTATTTT.

This clonotype was counted between two and nine times. The chain has TRBV28 and TRBJ2-3; unclear D gene. The CDR3 sequence is 14 residues long. Germline-derived CDR1 and CDR2 are MDHEN and SYDVKM. Trimming left V 5 bases short and J 9 bases short, with 18 bases between. This chain's CDR3 is CASSPIKLLKTQYF. In DNA, the CDR3 is TGTGCCAGCAGTCCCATCAAACTTTTGAAAACGCAGTATTTT.

This sequence joins TRBV14 and TRBJ2-7, with a weak D call TRBD1 (6 bases). Trimming removed 0 bases at V and 3 bases at J, with 9 bases between. The CDR3 loop spans 14 amino acids. Germline values: CDR1 SGHDN, CDR2 FVKESK. The CDR3 DNA follows: TGTGCCAGCAGCCAAGATCGGGACAACTACGAGCAGTACTTC. Residues: CASSQDRDNYEQYF.

Concerning this clonotype itself: A much bigger clone sits one base away, suggesting this may be a read error. The chain carries TRBV7-9 and TRBJ2-3, with 11 bases aligning to TRBD2. Per the germline V gene, CDR1 is SEHNR and CDR2 is FQNEAQ (reference sequence). The CDR3 spans 17 residues. The CDR3 spells CASSTTLAGEGTDTRYF. CDR3 DNA sequence: TGTGCCAGCAGCACAACACTAGCGGGGGAGGGCACAGATACGCGGTATTTT.

This clonotype was observed a handful of times. This chain uses TRBV20-1 with TRBJ1-5; no clear D gene. The germline V gene encodes CDR1 DFQATT and CDR2 SNEGSKA (reference sequence). The CDR3 has 13 residues. V lost 6 bases to trimming and J lost 6 bases, with 15 bases between them. In DNA form, the CDR3 reads TGCAGTGCCAAGGCCACGGGGAGTCAGCCCCAGCATTTT. It translates to CSAKATGSQPQHF.

This sequence joins TRBV7-9 and TRBJ1-1; D is uncertain. Germline V CDR1 and CDR2: SEHNR, FQNEAQ (reference sequence). The V gene lost 1 base and the J gene lost 10 bases, with 7 bases spanning the gap. The CDR3 extends over 11 amino acids. The CDR3 protein is CASSLVAGAFF. The CDR3 DNA follows: TGTGCCAGCAGCTTAGTCGCGGGAGCTTTCTTT.

This clonotype was detected only a few times. V and J are TRBV20-1 and TRBJ2-3; D possibly corresponds to TRBD2 (5 bases). Germline CDR1 and CDR2: DFQATT and SNEGSKA (reference sequence). The CDR3 loop spans 13 amino acids. Trimming took 3 bases from V and 4 from J, leaving 11 bases between them. CDR3 coding DNA: TGCAGTGCTAGTTTTCTAGCAGCAGATACGCAGTATTTT. Its translation is CSASFLAADTQYF.

This chain connects TRBV7-2 to TRBJ1-3; D is undetermined. Trimming stripped 1 base from V and 8 bases from J, with 12 bases between. Germline loops: CDR1 SGHTA, CDR2 FQGNSA. This CDR3 comprises 14 residues. CDR3 DNA: TGTGCCAGCAGCTTAGGGCCTTTTATAGACACCATATATTTT. Protein: CASSLGPFIDTIYF.

Only a few counts were recorded for this clonotype. CDR3 in DNA: TGCGCCAGCAGCTTGGCCCCTCAGCCCGACGAGCAGTACTTC. It encodes CASSLAPQPDEQYF. The rearrangement joins TRBV5-1 to TRBJ2-7, with no clear D. CDR1 and CDR2 from the germline V gene are SGHRS and YFSETQ. This CDR3 is 14 amino acids long. The V end was cut by 0 bases, the J end by 5 bases, with 12 bases between.

This clonotype was counted a few times. The V and J genes are TRBV2 and TRBJ2-7, with 14 bases aligning to TRBD2. Germline CDR1 reads SNHLY; CDR2 reads FYNNEI. This CDR3 has 16 residues. J lost 7 bases, V lost 7 bases, and 12 bases had no gene match. This chain's CDR3 is CASKPGLAGEDNEQYF. The CDR3 DNA is TGTGCCAGCAAACCGGGACTAGCGGGAGAAGACAATGAGCAGTACTTC. Using reference TRBV2 and TRBJ2-7 for the parts outside the CDR3, the full variable domain is EPEVTQTPSHQVTQMGQEVILRCVPISNHLYFYWYRQILGQKVEFLVSFYNNEISEKSEIFDDQFSVERPDGSNFTLKIRSTKLEDSAMYFCASKPGLAGEDNEQYFGPGTRLTVT.

The V call is TRBV12-3 or TRBV12-4, the J call TRBJ1-5; D may be TRBD1 (5 bases). V lost 4 bases, J lost 3 bases, and 16 bases lay in between. CDR3 length equals 16 residues. The CDR3 coding sequence is TGTGCCAGCAGTTCCGTGGGGAGACAGATCAATCAGCCCCAGCATTTT. As protein: CASSSVGRQINQPQHF.

The V gene is TRBV24-1, the J gene TRBJ2-3; 7 nucleotides agree with TRBD1. V lost 2 bases, J lost 4 bases, and 5 bases stayed unmatched. The CDR3 length is 15 residues. Looked up from germline, CDR1 is KGHDR and CDR2 is SFDVKD. The CDR3 sequence: CATSDWGQRADTQYF. The CDR3 region has the DNA TGTGCCACCAGTGATTGGGGACAGAGGGCAGATACGCAGTATTTT.

The genes are TRBV2 and TRBJ1-4; 7 positions agree with TRBD1. The CDR3 extends over 16 amino acids. Losses at the gene ends were 9 bases for V and 0 bases for J; bases not matched to a gene: 10. The germline CDR1 and CDR2 sequences are SNHLY and FYNNEI. The CDR3 here is CASRTGELPTNEKLFF. CDR3 bases: TGTGCCAGTAGAACAGGGGAGCTTCCAACTAATGAAAAACTGTTTTTT.

V and J are TRBV5-5 and TRBJ2-7; perhaps TRBD2 as D (5 bases). Germline V lookup: CDR1 SGHKS, CDR2 YYEKEE (reference sequence). The CDR3 totals 14 residues. The V gene lost 1 base and the J gene lost 0 bases, with 8 bases spanning the gap. The CDR3 DNA follows: TGTGCCAGCAGCTTGTTGCTAGCCTCCTACGAGCAGTACTTC. This encodes CASSLLLASYEQYF.

This clonotype has just a few counts. The V gene is TRBV7-9, the J gene TRBJ2-1, with TRBD2 matching over 8 bases. V lost 1 base, J lost 8 bases, and 10 bases stayed unmatched. Germline CDR1 reads SEHNR; CDR2 reads FQNEAQ (reference sequence). This CDR3 region has 16 residues. The CDR3 is CASSLVLAGGPHEQFF. The CDR3 DNA is TGTGCCAGCAGCTTAGTGTTGGCGGGAGGCCCCCATGAGCAGTTCTTC.

This clonotype appeared a few times. The genes are TRBV12-3 or TRBV12-4 and TRBJ2-1; D is possibly TRBD2 (6 bases). Trimming pared 6 bases from V and 8 bases from J, leaving 17 bases between. The CDR3 is made up of 14 amino acids. CDR3 protein: CASRPGTPEDEQFF. In DNA, the CDR3 is TGTGCCAGCAGGCCCGGGACTCCCGAGGATGAGCAGTTCTTC.

This clonotype was seen a few times. This sequence joins TRBV2 and TRBJ1-2; the D is unclear. This CDR3 spans 14 amino acids. The V gene's germline CDR1 is SNHLY and CDR2 FYNNEI. Deletions cut 7 bases from V and 4 bases from J, with 16 bases between. CDR3 sequence reads: CASNPSPSGYGYTF. The CDR3 region has the DNA TGTGCCAGCAACCCCTCCCCGTCGGGCTATGGCTACACCTTC.

In its sample, this clonotype was seen many times. V and J are TRBV25-1 and TRBJ2-7; D not certain. This CDR3 has 11 amino acids. Germline-derived CDR1 and CDR2 are MGHDK and SYGVNS. Trimming took off 8 bases at V and 3 bases at J, with 8 bases between the two ends. This CDR3 is CASSNGYEQYF. The CDR3 region has the DNA TGTGCCAGCTCCAACGGCTACGAGCAGTACTTC.

This clonotype showed up just a few times. The CDR3: CASSQGLNSVTYEQYF. CDR3 nucleotide sequence: TGCGCCAGCAGCCAAGGCCTAAATAGCGTCACCTACGAGCAGTACTTC. The rearrangement links TRBV4-1 to TRBJ2-7, with D tentatively TRBD2 (5 bases). The CDR3 is made up of 16 amino acids. With 1 base removed from V and 2 bases from J, the gap between germline ends came to 15 bases. Germline lookup yields CDR1 MGHRA and CDR2 YSYEKL.

The sample holds many counts of this clonotype. This chain uses TRBV20-1 with TRBJ2-7; D is ambiguous. This CDR3 contains 15 residues. CDR1 DFQATT and CDR2 SNEGSKA come from the germline V gene (reference sequence). Trimming shortened V by 2 bases and J by 2 bases, and 16 bases separated the two germline ends. DNA for the CDR3: TGCAGTGCTAGATCTCCCGGGTCCTATACCTACGAGCAGTACTTC. Residues: CSARSPGSYTYEQYF.

This clonotype has a count of ten or more. V gene TRBV7-2 combines with J gene TRBJ2-3; 7 bases are a match to TRBD2. Trimming took 5 bases from V and 0 from J; bases not matched to a gene: 5. Germline V gives CDR1 SGHTA, CDR2 FQGNSA. The CDR3 is 15 amino acids. The CDR3 is CASSLVGLSTDTQYF. The CDR3, as DNA: TGTGCCAGCAGCCTAGTGGGACTAAGCACAGATACGCAGTATTTT.

The chain links TRBV29-1 to TRBJ2-7, with 7 positions matching TRBD1. This CDR3 is built from 12 residues. V was clipped by 3 bases and J by 2 bases; unmatched bases: 1. CDR1 and CDR2 (germline): SQVTM, ANQGSEA. The CDR3 loop reads CSVDQGAYEQYF. The CDR3 DNA is TGCAGCGTTGACCAGGGGGCCTACGAGCAGTACTTC.

For this clonotype: A junction end diverges from the germline sequence, so it may reflect a read error. CDR3 residues: CASSPGGGGSDAQYF. The CDR3 DNA reads TGTGCCAGCAGTCCAGGAGGGGGGGGCTCAGATGCGCAGTATTTT. The chain has TRBV12-3 or TRBV12-4 and TRBJ2-3, with a weak D call TRBD2 (7 bases). The CDR3 spans 15 residues.